This T cell receptor beta chain emerged from a study of technical replicates of blood from a handful of donors. This CDR3 has 15 residues. The V segment lost 3 bases and the J segment 6 bases; nucleotides outside the gene matches: 7. CDR1 is SEHNR and CDR2 is FQNEAQ in the germline V gene (reference sequence). Method: immunoSEQ multiplex PCR; TCRdb's copy keeps in-frame clones and lacks some. This sample has about 64,000 clones, with 86% found just once. This receptor was obtained from a human donor in good health. Some clones in this sample may be carry-over from other donors' samples. The gene calls are TRBV7-9 and TRBJ1-4; 7 bases map to TRBD1. The sample was PBMCs. The CDR3 region has the DNA TGTGCCAGCAGCTTGTCCGGGACAGTCTATGAAAAACTGTTTTTT. Its translation: CASSLSGTVYEKLFF.